A single sample gave rise to the 9 T cell receptor beta chains below, sequenced in a study of cytomegalovirus exposure and HLA in healthy donors. PCR primers comprised 60 Vbeta and 13 Jbeta primers. Clones were read by immunoSEQ multiplex PCR, and TCRdb kept only the in-frame ones, dropping some. The sample shows about 150,000 clones, around 80% of them seen only once. Material for sequencing was PBMCs. The receptors originated from a man in his thirties or forties in good health and CMV-seropositive.

As regards this clone: At one end the junction does not follow the germline gene, possibly because of a read error. The chain joins TRBV19 to TRBJ1-3, with D perhaps matching TRBD1 (5 bases). Germline CDR1 LNHDA, CDR2 SQIVND (reference sequence). The CDR3 contains 13 residues. CDR3 sequence (DNA): TGTGCCACTAGTATGAAAGGGGCAAACACCATATATTTT. Amino acids: CATSMKGANTIYF.

This chain links TRBV30 with TRBJ1-4; D ambiguous. Trimming stripped 3 bases from V and 8 bases from J, with 16 bases between. The CDR3 is 14 amino acids. The germline gives CDR1 GTSNPN, CDR2 SVGIG (reference sequence). CDR3 residues: CAWSRGGLVEKLFF. The CDR3 nucleotides are TGTGCCTGGAGCCGAGGCGGCCTAGTAGAAAAACTGTTTTTT.

The J gene is TRBJ2-1, the V gene TRBV9; 12 bases match TRBD2. Per the germline V gene, CDR1 is SGDLS and CDR2 is YYNGEE. The CDR3 spans 16 residues. V was clipped by 4 bases and J by 9 bases; unmatched bases: 11. As DNA, the CDR3 is TGTGCCAGCAGCCCCAGACTAGCGGGAGTGGGTAGTGAGCAGTTCTTC. Translating gives CASSPRLAGVGSEQFF.

The rearrangement joins TRBV2 to TRBJ2-1; 10 nucleotides match TRBD2. Unmatched junction bases numbered 6, after V lost 11 bases and J lost 2 bases. The CDR3 runs 14 residues. Germline CDR1 and CDR2: SNHLY and FYNNEI. The CDR3 DNA follows: TGTGCCCGAGAGCGGGGGGGCCCCTACAATGAGCAGTTCTTC. This gives the protein CARERGGPYNEQFF. Full variable domain (remainder filled in from reference TRBV2 and TRBJ2-1): EPEVTQTPSHQVTQMGQEVILRCVPISNHLYFYWYRQILGQKVEFLVSFYNNEISEKSEIFDDQFSVERPDGSNFTLKIRSTKLEDSAMYFCARERGGPYNEQFFGPGTRLTVL.

This chain connects TRBV5-6 to TRBJ2-7; 7 positions match TRBD1. Germline V gene sequence: CDR1 SGHDT, CDR2 YYEEEE. The CDR3 consists of 15 residues. V shed 4 bases and J 0 bases; nucleotides not matched to a gene: 7. DNA for the CDR3: TGTGCCAGCAGCCTCGGACAGGACGACTCCTACGAGCAGTACTTC. Its translation is CASSLGQDDSYEQYF.

The V and J genes are TRBV29-1 and TRBJ1-1; a possible D gene is TRBD1 (5 bases). Germline V gene lookup returns CDR1 SQVTM and CDR2 ANQGSEA. The CDR3 covers 16 residues. Between the trimmed V and J ends, which lost 5 bases and 0 bases, there was a span of 19 bases. The CDR3: CSVPTVSPIMNTEAFF. As DNA, the CDR3 is TGCAGCGTTCCGACAGTTAGTCCCATTATGAACACTGAAGCTTTCTTT. The full variable domain, in which reference TRBV29-1 and TRBJ1-1 provide the parts outside the CDR3, is SAVISQKPSRDICQRGTSLTIQCQVDSQVTMMFWYRQQPGQSLTLIATANQGSEATYESGFVIDKFPISRPNLTFSTLTVSNMSPEDSSIYLCSVPTVSPIMNTEAFFGQGTRLTVV.

This clone has just one count. The chain employs TRBV11-2 and TRBJ2-3; D is ambiguous. Trimming removed 3 bases at V and 4 bases at J, with 5 bases between. Germline V gene sequence: CDR1 SGHAT, CDR2 FQNNGV. The CDR3 extends over 12 amino acids. For the CDR3, the DNA is TGTGCCAGCAGCTTCGTCCCAGATACGCAGTATTTT. Amino acids: CASSFVPDTQYF.

V usage is TRBV28 and J usage is TRBJ2-7; 11 positions agree with TRBD2. V lost 6 bases and J lost 4; bases outside the gene matches: 2. The CDR3 extends over 13 amino acids. Germline CDR1 is MDHEN and CDR2 is SYDVKM. Written as DNA, the CDR3 is TGTGCCAGCAGACCTAGCGGGAGGTACGAGCAGTACTTC. Its protein product is CASRPSGRYEQYF.

The chain couples TRBV5-4 to TRBJ2-1; 9 bases align to TRBD2. This CDR3 region has 15 residues. V lost 5 bases, J lost 6 bases, and 9 bases stayed unmatched. Germline lookup yields CDR1 SGHNT and CDR2 YYREEE (reference sequence). CDR3 sequence (DNA): TGTGCCAGCAGTCCCGGGACTAGCCTTGGCAATGAGCAGTTCTTC. This gives the protein CASSPGTSLGNEQFF.